Listed here are 9 T cell receptor beta chains from one sample, sequenced in a study of blood T cell repertoires in COVID-19. Clones were read by immunoSEQ multiplex PCR, and TCRdb kept only the in-frame ones, dropping some. The sample shows 81,000 or so clones, roughly 85% of them seen only once. The sequenced sample was peripheral blood. Receptors were obtained from a man aged 50 or older with COVID-19, enrolled during active disease.

The chain recombines TRBV23-1 with TRBJ1-6; 7 nucleotides match TRBD1. Being an ORF, TRBV23-1 has a function that is uncertain. The CDR3 length is 13 residues. With 9 bases clipped from V and 5 bases from J, the junction kept 4 bases outside the gene matches. CDR3 amino acids: CASGGTDNSPLHF. The DNA of the CDR3 is TGCGCCAGTGGGGGGACAGATAATTCACCCCTCCACTTT.

The chain couples TRBV6-1 to TRBJ1-2, with 7 bases matching TRBD1. Losses at the gene ends were 1 base for V and 6 bases for J; bases not matched to a gene: 5. The CDR3 is made up of 14 amino acids. The germline gives CDR1 MNHNS, CDR2 SASEGT. CDR3 in DNA: TGTGCCAGCAGTGAAGGGAAAGGGGGCGATGGCTACACCTTC. Translating it yields CASSEGKGGDGYTF.

CDR3 sequence: CASSVGPSSNQPQHF. For the CDR3, the DNA is TGTGCCAGCAGCGTAGGTCCGTCGAGCAATCAGCCCCAGCATTTT. The V and J genes are TRBV9 and TRBJ1-5; no definite D call. The CDR3 extends over 15 amino acids. With 0 bases removed from V and 1 base from J, the gap between germline ends came to 8 bases. The germline CDR1 and CDR2 sequences are SGDLS and YYNGEE.

The rearrangement joins TRBV3-1 (or the pseudogene TRBV3-2) to TRBJ1-2; no firm D call. V was shortened by 4 bases and J by 4 bases, with 10 bases between the two germline ends. CDR1 is LGHDT, CDR2 YNNKEL, per germline (reference sequence). The CDR3 is 13 amino acids. CDR3 sequence reads: CASSPAGFYGYTF. DNA for the CDR3: TGTGCCAGCAGCCCAGCAGGTTTCTATGGCTACACCTTC.

The V and J genes are TRBV5-1 and TRBJ1-2; 8 nucleotides agree with TRBD1. This CDR3 has 12 amino acids. J was trimmed by 8 bases and V by 5 bases; bases with no gene match: 5. Per the germline V gene, CDR1 is SGHRS and CDR2 is YFSETQ. This CDR3 reads CASRSTGDGYTF. For the CDR3, the DNA is TGCGCCAGCAGATCGACAGGGGACGGCTACACCTTC.

The chain couples TRBV11-2 to TRBJ2-1, with D tentatively TRBD2 (5 bases). CDR3 length equals 16 residues. CDR1 and CDR2 from the germline V gene are SGHAT and FQNNGV. V dropped 1 base and J dropped 6 bases, with 16 bases sitting between them. The DNA for the CDR3 is TGTGCCAGCAGCTTAGGGCCCCCTCCTACTAGCAATGAGCAGTTCTTC. Amino acids: CASSLGPPPTSNEQFF.

The chain carries TRBV28 and TRBJ1-2, with unresolved D. This CDR3 contains 14 residues. Trimming took 4 bases from V and 6 from J, leaving 15 bases between them. Germline CDR1 is MDHEN and CDR2 is SYDVKM. CDR3 coding DNA: TGTGCCAGCAGTTCTTCACAAAAAAGTCATGGCTACACCTTC. This codes for CASSSSQKSHGYTF.

The rearrangement uses TRBV18 and TRBJ1-2; D gene unclear. The CDR3 sequence is 15 residues long. Germline lookup yields CDR1 KGHSH and CDR2 LQKENI. V was pared by 1 base and J by 3 bases, with 12 bases between. CDR3 in amino acids: CASSPRSGSYYGYTF. CDR3 nucleotide sequence: TGTGCCAGCTCACCACGGAGCGGGTCCTACTATGGCTACACCTTC.

This clone has just one count. The chain employs TRBV5-1 and TRBJ1-2, with D perhaps TRBD1 (5 bases). CDR1 and CDR2 (germline): SGHRS, YFSETQ. Trimming removed 0 bases at V and 8 bases at J, with 14 bases between. CDR3 length: 14 amino acids. CDR3 nucleotides: TGCGCCAGCAGCTTGGGGACCCTCGGGGGAGGCTACACCTTC. This gives the protein CASSLGTLGGGYTF. The full variable domain, in which reference TRBV5-1 and TRBJ1-2 provide the parts outside the CDR3, is KAGVTQTPRYLIKTRGQQVTLSCSPISGHRSVSWYQQTPGQGLQFLFEYFSETQRNKGNFPGRFSGRQFSNSRSEMNVSTLELGDSALYLCASSLGTLGGGYTFGSGTRLTVV.